Listed here is a single T cell receptor beta chain. This CDR3 has 15 amino acids. V shed 3 bases and J shed 3 bases, with 14 bases lying between them. Germline-derived CDR1 and CDR2 are KGHSH and LQKENI. Sequencing used immunoSEQ multiplex PCR; TCRdb keeps in-frame clones, though not all of them. The table lists around 130,000 clones, around 91% of them singletons. The data stem from a study of T cell responses to AZD1222 COVID-19 vaccine. The gene calls are TRBV18 and TRBJ1-2; the D gene is possibly TRBD1 (6 bases). Material: peripheral blood, obtained on day 0 of AZD1222 vaccination. This TCR was recovered from an adult in good health. Written as DNA, the CDR3 is TGTGCCAGCTCACCCGGGGGCCACGGCGACTATGGCTACACCTTC. Amino acid sequence: CASSPGGHGDYGYTF.